The 28 T cell receptor beta chains given below trace back to one sample, sequenced in a study of T cells in Graves' hyperthyroidism and ophthalmopathy. TCR beta CDR3 region amplification was performed from RNA transcripts. First-round RT-PCR of the TCR CDR3 relied on the HTBI primer set. TCRdb itself ran the multiplex PCR reads through MiXCR, one entry per CDR3 protein. The sample carries approximately 720,000 distinct CDR3 sequences, around a sixth recorded once. Sample: blood. These receptors all come from a woman aged 50 to 60 with Graves' hyperthyroidism that later progressed to Graves' ophthalmopathy.

The chain combines TRBV12-3 or TRBV12-4 with TRBJ2-2, with 8 bases identical to TRBD1. The trim removed 5 bases at V and 6 bases at J, leaving 11 bases unmatched. The CDR3 totals 16 residues. The CDR3 DNA reads TGTGCCAGCAGTCTATCTGACAGGGGCGCCTCCGGGGAGCTGTTTTTT. The encoded protein is CASSLSDRGASGELFF.

J is TRBJ2-1 and V is TRBV12-3 or TRBV12-4; D call uncertain. V lost 3 bases to trimming and J lost 5 bases, with 8 bases between them. This CDR3 region has 13 residues. CDR3 sequence (DNA): TGTGCCAGCAGTTTTCTGGCAAACAATGAGCAGTTCTTC. Translating gives CASSFLANNEQFF.

The chain has TRBV20-1 and TRBJ1-1; no firm D call. This CDR3 spans 14 amino acids. The germline V gene encodes CDR1 DFQATT and CDR2 SNEGSKA (reference sequence). V was clipped by 3 bases and J by 0 bases, with 11 bases between them. The CDR3 reads CSASYFSLNTEAFF. CDR3 sequence (DNA): TGCAGTGCTAGTTACTTCTCGCTGAACACTGAAGCTTTCTTT.

The chain uses TRBV5-1 and TRBJ1-1; D possibly corresponds to TRBD1 (6 bases). V dropped 3 bases and J dropped 2 bases, with 17 bases sitting between them. Germline V gene data show CDR1 as SGHRS and CDR2 as YFSETQ. CDR3 length equals 16 residues. This CDR3 is CASSSRRTVGNTEAFF. CDR3 coding DNA: TGCGCCAGCAGCTCCAGGAGGACAGTGGGAAACACTGAAGCTTTCTTT.

This clonotype has at least ten counts. This rearrangement joins TRBV7-8 to TRBJ2-3; TRBD2 matches 7 bases. CDR1 is SGHVS, CDR2 FQNEAQ, per germline. The length of the CDR3 is 16 residues. V lost 5 bases, J lost 1 base, and 9 bases stayed unmatched. The CDR3 spells CASSQPRAGRTDTQYF. The CDR3 nucleotides read TGTGCCAGCAGCCAACCAAGAGCGGGACGCACAGATACGCAGTATTTT.

In its sample, this clonotype was seen many times. The chain couples TRBV5-4 to TRBJ2-7; 9 bases fit TRBD1. From germline, CDR1 is SGHNT and CDR2 YYREEE (reference sequence). Trimming at V came to 1 base and at J to 4 bases, leaving 3 bases not matched to a gene. The CDR3 contains 14 residues. The CDR3 spells CASSLRDRVYEQYF. In DNA, the CDR3 is TGTGCCAGCAGCTTGAGGGACAGGGTATACGAGCAGTACTTC.

This clonotype was found a few times. J is TRBJ2-1 and V is TRBV12-3 or TRBV12-4, with a possible D match to TRBD2 (5 bases). V was cut by 3 bases and J by 8 bases, with 8 bases left in between. CDR3 length equals 12 residues. The CDR3 nucleotides read TGTGCCAGCAGTTTCTACGGGGATGAGCAGTTCTTC. Its protein is CASSFYGDEQFF.

The chain links TRBV19 to TRBJ2-2; D gene unclear. This CDR3 has 16 residues. Trimming cost V 7 bases and J 0 bases, with 15 bases left between them. Germline V CDR1 and CDR2: LNHDA, SQIVND (reference sequence). Written as DNA, the CDR3 is TGTGCCAGTACTCGCCCCGGGCTAACGAACACCGGGGAGCTGTTTTTT. Translation: CASTRPGLTNTGELFF.

This clonotype has a handful of counts. The V and J genes are TRBV6-5 and TRBJ2-5; the D is unclear. Trimming removed 1 base at V and 2 bases at J, with 5 bases between. The length of the CDR3 is 13 residues. Germline CDR1 reads MNHEY; CDR2 reads SVGAGI. Written as DNA, the CDR3 is TGTGCCAGCAGTTACTTCAGTCAAGAGACCCAGTACTTC. Amino acid sequence: CASSYFSQETQYF.

This clonotype has at least ten counts. This chain links TRBV3-1 with TRBJ1-2; D is ambiguous. Looked up from germline, CDR1 is LGHDT and CDR2 is YNNKEL (reference sequence). The CDR3 has 15 amino acids. Trimming pared 0 bases from V and 8 bases from J, leaving 16 bases between. CDR3 coding DNA: TGTGCCAGCAGCCAAGATGGCGCAGCCCAGAGAGGCTACACCTTC. Amino acids: CASSQDGAAQRGYTF.

This clonotype was observed at least ten times. This sequence joins TRBV3-1 and TRBJ1-5, with D perhaps TRBD1 (5 bases). Trimming removed 0 bases at V and 9 bases at J, with 15 bases between. CDR3 length: 15 amino acids. Germline V gene data show CDR1 as LGHDT and CDR2 as YNNKEL (reference sequence). The CDR3 protein is CASSQDPGGQRPQHF. The DNA of the CDR3 is TGTGCCAGCAGCCAAGATCCCGGCGGACAAAGGCCCCAGCATTTT.

This clonotype has only a few counts. The chain carries TRBV3-1 and TRBJ1-4; a possible D gene is TRBD1 (5 bases). Germline lookup yields CDR1 LGHDT and CDR2 YNNKEL (reference sequence). This CDR3 spans 17 amino acids. V was clipped by 0 bases and J by 4 bases, with 15 bases between them. CDR3 residues: CASSQENGALFNEKLFF. The CDR3 nucleotides are TGTGCCAGCAGCCAAGAGAACGGGGCTCTCTTTAATGAAAAACTGTTTTTT.

This clonotype was recorded at least ten times. This chain joins TRBV11-2 and TRBJ1-4; tentatively, D is TRBD1 (6 bases). V lost 3 bases to trimming and J lost 0 bases, with 11 bases between them. The CDR3 totals 16 residues. Germline loops: CDR1 SGHAT, CDR2 FQNNGV. CDR3 DNA sequence: TGTGCCAGCAGCTTTGGACAGCCAGCAACTAATGAAAAACTGTTTTTT. Translated: CASSFGQPATNEKLFF.

The CDR3 reads CSPNAGSSYEQYF. CDR3 coding DNA: TGCAGTCCAAACGCCGGGAGCTCCTACGAGCAGTACTTC. This sequence joins TRBV20-1 and TRBJ2-7; tentative D call: TRBD2 (6 bases). Germline V gene sequence: CDR1 DFQATT, CDR2 SNEGSKA (reference sequence). Trimming shortened V by 8 bases and J by 0 bases, and 14 bases separated the two germline ends. CDR3 size: 13 residues.

The sample holds many counts of this clonotype. The chain couples TRBV6-1 to TRBJ1-2; no clear D. CDR1 is MNHNS and CDR2 is SASEGT in the germline V gene. The CDR3 contains 14 residues. V shed 3 bases and J shed 4 bases, with 12 bases lying between them. The CDR3 sequence: CASSEGFGSYGYTF. CDR3 nucleotide sequence: TGTGCCAGCAGTGAGGGGTTTGGGTCCTATGGCTACACCTTC.

This sequence joins TRBV7-9 and TRBJ1-2, with no clear D. The CDR3 spans 14 residues. Deletions cut 0 bases from V and 2 bases from J, with 7 bases between. CDR1 is SEHNR and CDR2 is FQNEAQ in the germline V gene (reference sequence). In DNA form, the CDR3 reads TGTGCCAGCAGCTTAGCGGCCCTGAACTATGGCTACACCTTC. Amino acids: CASSLAALNYGYTF.

Points on this clonotype: The junction does not match germline at one end; this may be a read error. The chain uses TRBV19 and TRBJ1-4, with 7 positions matching TRBD1. Germline V gives CDR1 LNHDA, CDR2 SQIVND (reference sequence). The CDR3 consists of 16 residues. CDR3 coding DNA: TGTGCCAGCAGTATAGAGGGCGGAGGGGGCTATGAAAAACTGTTTTTT. As protein: CASSIEGGGGYEKLFF.

The gene calls are TRBV4-1 and TRBJ1-1; possible D gene TRBD1, 5 bases. Germline CDR1 is MGHRA and CDR2 is YSYEKL. The CDR3 loop spans 16 amino acids. Trimming removed 1 base at V and 9 bases at J, with 21 bases between. CDR3 sequence reads: CASSQVPSPDTSQAFF. The CDR3 bases are TGCGCCAGCAGCCAAGTACCGTCTCCGGACACCAGCCAAGCTTTCTTT.

This clonotype showed up many times. The chain couples TRBV6-1 to TRBJ1-2, with TRBD1 matching 8 bases. V was pared by 7 bases and J by 8 bases, with 9 bases of the junction left unmatched. The CDR3 consists of 13 residues. CDR1 and CDR2 from the germline V gene are MNHNS and SASEGT. CDR3 sequence (DNA): TGTGCCAGCAATGGGCAGGGGGCTTCGGGCTACACCTTC. The encoded protein is CASNGQGASGYTF.

CDR3 DNA sequence: TGTGCCAGTAGTATATTAGAGGGGGGGACAGAGACCCAGTACTTC. Protein sequence: CASSILEGGTETQYF. The V gene is TRBV19, the J gene TRBJ2-5, with D perhaps matching TRBD2 (7 bases). This CDR3 contains 15 residues. Germline lookup yields CDR1 LNHDA and CDR2 SQIVND (reference sequence). The V gene lost 2 bases and the J gene lost 4 bases, with 14 bases spanning the gap.

This clonotype was picked up many times. V gene TRBV3-1 combines with J gene TRBJ1-4, with 8 bases aligning to TRBD1. Germline-derived CDR1 and CDR2 are LGHDT and YNNKEL (reference sequence). Trimming at V came to 2 bases and at J to 6 bases, leaving 8 bases not matched to a gene. The CDR3 length is 16 residues. The CDR3 reads CASSQSTTGVDEKLFF. The CDR3, as DNA: TGTGCCAGCAGCCAATCGACGACAGGGGTGGATGAAAAACTGTTTTTT.

The chain carries TRBV5-6 and TRBJ1-3, with D hard to call. Germline V gene data show CDR1 as SGHDT and CDR2 as YYEEEE. V was pared by 0 bases and J by 4 bases, with 11 bases between. The CDR3 is made up of 15 amino acids. The CDR3 DNA reads TGTGCCAGCAGCTTGGTTGCGGGAGCAGGAAACACCATATATTTT. Its protein is CASSLVAGAGNTIYF.

The rearrangement joins TRBV6-1 to TRBJ2-5; D is ambiguous. Trimming pared 6 bases from V and 4 bases from J, leaving 9 bases between. The CDR3 sequence is 12 residues long. Germline V gene data show CDR1 as MNHNS and CDR2 as SASEGT. The CDR3 region is CASSGRVETQYF. The CDR3 DNA reads as TGTGCCAGCAGCGGTAGGGTAGAGACCCAGTACTTC.

Many counts were recorded for this clonotype. The chain combines TRBV20-1 with TRBJ1-2; D gene ambiguous. Trimming took off 4 bases at V and 2 bases at J, with 8 bases between the two ends. The germline V gene encodes CDR1 DFQATT and CDR2 SNEGSKA (reference sequence). CDR3 length equals 12 residues. In DNA, the CDR3 is TGCAGTGCTACAGGCGACAACTATGGCTACACCTTC. Its protein product is CSATGDNYGYTF.

The rearrangement joins TRBV4-2 to TRBJ1-2, with D unresolved. Deletions cut 3 bases from V and 0 bases from J, with 11 bases between. The length of the CDR3 is 15 residues. CDR1 and CDR2 (germline): LGHNA, YNFKEQ. CDR3 residues: CASSQPGDSNYGYTF. The CDR3 DNA follows: TGTGCCAGCAGCCAGCCAGGCGACTCTAACTATGGCTACACCTTC.

This clonotype was seen ten or more times. DNA for the CDR3: TGCGCCAGCAGCTTGGTAGTCGGGGGTACTGAAGCTTTCTTT. Residues: CASSLVVGGTEAFF. The J gene is TRBJ1-1, the V gene TRBV5-1, with a tentative D call TRBD1 (5 bases). The CDR3 sequence is 14 residues long. Trimming pared 0 bases from V and 5 bases from J, leaving 11 bases between. CDR1 SGHRS and CDR2 YFSETQ come from the germline V gene.

This clonotype has only one observation. The chain couples TRBV15 to TRBJ1-2; D call uncertain. CDR1 and CDR2 (germline): LNHNV, YYDKDF (reference sequence). This CDR3 comprises 14 residues. V was cut by 0 bases and J by 3 bases, with 8 bases left in between. This CDR3 reads CATSRDSTDYGYTF. In nucleotides, the CDR3 is TGTGCCACCAGCAGAGACTCGACCGACTATGGCTACACCTTC.

The chain couples TRBV2 to TRBJ2-3; TRBD2 matches 16 bases. V lost 5 bases to trimming and J lost 3 bases; unmatched junction nucleotides: 11. This CDR3 has 19 amino acids. The germline gives CDR1 SNHLY, CDR2 FYNNEI. CDR3 in amino acids: CASSHPGLAGGLGTDTQYF. The DNA for the CDR3 is TGTGCCAGCAGTCATCCGGGACTAGCGGGGGGGCTAGGGACAGATACGCAGTATTTT.